Sequencing of this T cell receptor (beta chain) was carried out in a study of OX40 agonist ivuxolimab in advanced cancers. The V end lost 4 bases, the J end lost 10 bases, and 17 bases lay between the germline ends. Germline values: CDR1 MDHEN, CDR2 SYDVKM. CDR3 length: 15 residues. Study conclusions and caveats: CD8+ T cells showed, on average, more clonal expansion than CD4+ cells.

Only in-frame clones appear in the TCRdb table, and some are missing; sequencing was by immunoSEQ multiplex PCR. The sample includes 67,000 or so clones, about 82% seen only once; the top ten take 3% to 4.5%. A single count supports this clone. The target antigen is unknown. The rearrangement uses TRBV28 and TRBJ1-6; tentative D call: TRBD1 (5 bases). The sample in question was CD4+ or CD8+ T cells sorted from blood, obtained in a trial of the OX40 agonist ivuxolimab. The receptor's source is an adult with an advanced solid tumor such as melanoma, head and neck, liver or kidney cancer. CDR3 sequence reads: CASSYSGQGFSPLHF. DNA of the CDR3: TGTGCCAGCAGTTACTCTGGGCAGGGTTTCTCACCCCTCCACTTT. The full variable domain, rest sourced from reference TRBV28 and TRBJ1-6, is DVKVTQSSRYLVKRTGEKVFLECVQDMDHENMFWYRQDPGLGLRLIYFSYDVKMKEKGDIPEGYSVSREKKERFSLILESASTNQTSMYLCASSYSGQGFSPLHFGNGTRLTVT.